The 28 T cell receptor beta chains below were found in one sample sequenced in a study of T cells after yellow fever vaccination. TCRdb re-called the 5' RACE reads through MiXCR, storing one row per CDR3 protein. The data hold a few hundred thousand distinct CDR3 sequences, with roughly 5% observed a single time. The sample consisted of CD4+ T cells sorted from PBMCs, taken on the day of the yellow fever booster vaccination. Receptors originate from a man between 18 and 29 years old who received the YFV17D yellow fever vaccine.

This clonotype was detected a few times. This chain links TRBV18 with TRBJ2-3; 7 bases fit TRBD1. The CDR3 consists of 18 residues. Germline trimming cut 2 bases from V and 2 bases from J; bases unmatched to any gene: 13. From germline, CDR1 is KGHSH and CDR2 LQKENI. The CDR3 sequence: CASSPGGQAPLLTDTQYF. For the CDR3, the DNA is TGTGCCAGCTCACCAGGTGGACAGGCTCCCTTGCTCACAGATACGCAGTATTTT.

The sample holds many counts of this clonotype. The DNA of the CDR3 is TGTGCCAGCAGCTTATTGGGGGGTTCGAACACTGAAGCTTTCTTT. It yields the protein CASSLLGGSNTEAFF. The rearrangement joins TRBV7-2 to TRBJ1-1, with TRBD1 as a possible D gene (5 bases). The CDR3 covers 15 residues. CDR1 is SGHTA, CDR2 FQGNSA, per germline. The V end was cut by 2 bases, the J end by 1 base, with 11 bases between.

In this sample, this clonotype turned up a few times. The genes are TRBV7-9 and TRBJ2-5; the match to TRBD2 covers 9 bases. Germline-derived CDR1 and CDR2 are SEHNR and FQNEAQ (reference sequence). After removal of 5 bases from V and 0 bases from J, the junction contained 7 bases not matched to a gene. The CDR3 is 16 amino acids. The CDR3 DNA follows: TGTGCCAGCAGCCCGAGATTAGCGGGGGACCAAGAGACCCAGTACTTC. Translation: CASSPRLAGDQETQYF.

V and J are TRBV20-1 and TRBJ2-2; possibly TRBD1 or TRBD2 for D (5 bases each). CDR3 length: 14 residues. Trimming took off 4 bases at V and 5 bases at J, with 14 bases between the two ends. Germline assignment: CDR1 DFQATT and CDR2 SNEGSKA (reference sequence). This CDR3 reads CSAMTGGRTGELFF. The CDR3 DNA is TGCAGTGCTATGACTGGGGGACGGACCGGGGAGCTGTTTTTT.

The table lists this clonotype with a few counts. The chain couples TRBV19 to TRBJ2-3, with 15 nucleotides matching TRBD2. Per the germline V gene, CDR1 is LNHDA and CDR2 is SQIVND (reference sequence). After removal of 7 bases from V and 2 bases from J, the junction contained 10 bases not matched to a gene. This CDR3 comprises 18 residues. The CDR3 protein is CASTTGLAGGRATDTQYF. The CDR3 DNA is TGTGCCAGTACTACGGGACTAGCGGGGGGTCGAGCCACAGATACGCAGTATTTT.

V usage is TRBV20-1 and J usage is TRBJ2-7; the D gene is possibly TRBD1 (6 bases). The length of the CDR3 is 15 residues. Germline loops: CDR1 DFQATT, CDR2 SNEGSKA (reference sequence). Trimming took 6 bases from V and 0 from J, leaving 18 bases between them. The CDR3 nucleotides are TGCAGTGCCGGAACTCCGACAGGTTTCTCCTACGAGCAGTACTTC. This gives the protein CSAGTPTGFSYEQYF.

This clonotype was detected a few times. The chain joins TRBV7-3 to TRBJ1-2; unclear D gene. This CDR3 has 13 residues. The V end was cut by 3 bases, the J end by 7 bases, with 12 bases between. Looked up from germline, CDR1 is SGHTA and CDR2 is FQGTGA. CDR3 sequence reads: CASSFNREGGYTF. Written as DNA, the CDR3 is TGTGCCAGCAGCTTTAACAGAGAAGGTGGCTACACCTTC.

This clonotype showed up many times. The CDR3 DNA reads as TGTGCCAGCTCACAATCCGGGACTACCTACGAGCAGTACGTC. It codes for CASSQSGTTYEQYV. The chain recombines TRBV18 with TRBJ2-7, with 7 bases that match TRBD2. Germline V CDR1 and CDR2: KGHSH, LQKENI. Trimming removed 4 bases from V and 2 bases from J; junction bases left unmatched: 5. The CDR3 has 14 residues.

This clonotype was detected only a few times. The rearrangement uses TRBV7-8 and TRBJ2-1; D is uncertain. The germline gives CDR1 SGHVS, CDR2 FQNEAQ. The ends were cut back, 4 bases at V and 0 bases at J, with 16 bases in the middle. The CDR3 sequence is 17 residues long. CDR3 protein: CASSSSRIFSSYNEQFF. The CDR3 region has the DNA TGTGCCAGCAGCTCCTCCAGGATTTTTAGCTCCTACAATGAGCAGTTCTTC.

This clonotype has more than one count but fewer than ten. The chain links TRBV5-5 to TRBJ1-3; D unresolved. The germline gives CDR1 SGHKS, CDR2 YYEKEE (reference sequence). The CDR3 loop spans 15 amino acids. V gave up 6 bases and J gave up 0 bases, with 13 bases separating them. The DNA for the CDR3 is TGTGCCAGCACCCCACTCCCCCTCTCTGGAAACACCATATATTTT. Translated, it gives CASTPLPLSGNTIYF.

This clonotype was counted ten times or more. The CDR3 DNA sequence: TGCAGTGCTAGGCTTGCGGGGGTAAACATTCAGTACTTC. This gives the protein CSARLAGVNIQYF. This chain joins TRBV20-1 and TRBJ2-4; 7 bases match TRBD2. This CDR3 comprises 13 residues. The V gene's germline CDR1 is DFQATT and CDR2 SNEGSKA (reference sequence). With 3 bases clipped from V and 6 bases from J, the junction kept 5 bases outside the gene matches.

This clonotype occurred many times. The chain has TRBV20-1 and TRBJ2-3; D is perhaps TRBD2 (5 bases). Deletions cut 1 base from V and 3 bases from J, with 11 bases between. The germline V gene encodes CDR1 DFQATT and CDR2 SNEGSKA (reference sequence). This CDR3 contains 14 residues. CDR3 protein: CSARVYGLTDTQYF. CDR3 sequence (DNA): TGCAGTGCTAGAGTTTACGGACTGACAGATACGCAGTATTTT.

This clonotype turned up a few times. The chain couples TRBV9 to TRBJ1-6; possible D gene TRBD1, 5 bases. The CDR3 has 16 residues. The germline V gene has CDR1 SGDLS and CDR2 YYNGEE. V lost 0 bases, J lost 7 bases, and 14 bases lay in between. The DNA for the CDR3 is TGTGCCAGCAGCGTAGATGGGGCCCCGGCAAATTCACCCCTCCACTTT. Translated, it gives CASSVDGAPANSPLHF.

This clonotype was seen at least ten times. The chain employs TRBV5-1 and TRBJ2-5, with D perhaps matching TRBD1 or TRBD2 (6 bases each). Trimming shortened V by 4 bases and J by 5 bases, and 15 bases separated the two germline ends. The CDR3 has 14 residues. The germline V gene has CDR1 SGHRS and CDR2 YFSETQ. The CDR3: CASSHGGARETQYF. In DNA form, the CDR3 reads TGCGCCAGCAGCCACGGGGGCGCCCGGGAGACCCAGTACTTC.

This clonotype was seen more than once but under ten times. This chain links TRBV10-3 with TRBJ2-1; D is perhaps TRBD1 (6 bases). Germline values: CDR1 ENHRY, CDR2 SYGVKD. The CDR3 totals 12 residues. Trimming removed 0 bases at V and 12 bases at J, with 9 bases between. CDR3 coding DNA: TGTGCCATCAGTGAGTCGACAGGACGGCAGTTCTTC. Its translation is CAISESTGRQFF.

As DNA, the CDR3 is TGCGCCAGCAGCCAAGGTCGGGGGCGAGTCACTGAAGCTTTCTTT. Translation: CASSQGRGRVTEAFF. The chain has TRBV4-1 and TRBJ1-1, with D possibly matching TRBD1 (6 bases). CDR1 and CDR2 (germline): MGHRA, YSYEKL. Trimming took 1 base from V and 4 from J, leaving 13 bases between them. CDR3 size: 15 residues.

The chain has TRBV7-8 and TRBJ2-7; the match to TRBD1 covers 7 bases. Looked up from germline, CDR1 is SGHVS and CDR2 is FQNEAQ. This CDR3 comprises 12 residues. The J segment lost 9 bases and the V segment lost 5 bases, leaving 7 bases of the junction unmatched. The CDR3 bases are TGTGCCAGCAGCCGTACAGGGGATGCGCAGTACGTC. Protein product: CASSRTGDAQYV.

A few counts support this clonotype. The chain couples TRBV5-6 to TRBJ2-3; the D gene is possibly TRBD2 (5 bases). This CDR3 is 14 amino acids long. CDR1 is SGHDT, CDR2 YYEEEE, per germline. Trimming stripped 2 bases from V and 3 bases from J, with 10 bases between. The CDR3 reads CASSFPGITDTQYF. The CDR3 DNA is TGTGCCAGCAGCTTCCCGGGGATTACAGATACGCAGTATTTT.

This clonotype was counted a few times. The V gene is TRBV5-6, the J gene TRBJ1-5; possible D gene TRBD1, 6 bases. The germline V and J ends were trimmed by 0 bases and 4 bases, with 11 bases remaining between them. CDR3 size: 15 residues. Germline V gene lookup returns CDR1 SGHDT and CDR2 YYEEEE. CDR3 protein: CASSLAGRGNQPQHF. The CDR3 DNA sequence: TGTGCCAGCAGCTTGGCGGGTAGGGGGAATCAGCCCCAGCATTTT.

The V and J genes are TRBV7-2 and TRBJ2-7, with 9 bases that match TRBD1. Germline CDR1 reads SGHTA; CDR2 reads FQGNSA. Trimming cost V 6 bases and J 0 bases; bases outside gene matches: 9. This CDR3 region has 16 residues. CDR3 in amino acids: CASRPTGGRGSYEQYF. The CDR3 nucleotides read TGTGCCAGCAGACCTACAGGGGGCAGAGGCTCCTACGAGCAGTACTTC.

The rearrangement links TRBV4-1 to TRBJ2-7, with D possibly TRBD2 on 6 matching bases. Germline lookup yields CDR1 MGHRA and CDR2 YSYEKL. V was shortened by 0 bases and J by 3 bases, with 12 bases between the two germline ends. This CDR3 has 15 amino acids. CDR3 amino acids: CASSQDGRRGYEQYF. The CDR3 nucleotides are TGCGCCAGCAGCCAAGATGGTCGGCGGGGCTACGAGCAGTACTTC.

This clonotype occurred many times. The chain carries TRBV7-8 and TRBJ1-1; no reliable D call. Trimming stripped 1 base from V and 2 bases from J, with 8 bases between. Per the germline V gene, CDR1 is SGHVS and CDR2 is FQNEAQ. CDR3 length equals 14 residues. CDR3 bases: TGTGCCAGCAGCTTAGTTCGGATTAACACTGAAGCTTTCTTT. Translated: CASSLVRINTEAFF.

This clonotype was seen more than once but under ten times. In nucleotides, the CDR3 is TGTGCCAGCACTGGGCTAGCGCTCTACAATGAGCAGTTCTTC. Translation gives CASTGLALYNEQFF. The chain carries TRBV2 and TRBJ2-1; D possibly corresponds to TRBD2 (6 bases). Germline V gene lookup returns CDR1 SNHLY and CDR2 FYNNEI. The CDR3 sequence is 14 residues long. Deletions cut 7 bases from V and 3 bases from J, with 13 bases between.

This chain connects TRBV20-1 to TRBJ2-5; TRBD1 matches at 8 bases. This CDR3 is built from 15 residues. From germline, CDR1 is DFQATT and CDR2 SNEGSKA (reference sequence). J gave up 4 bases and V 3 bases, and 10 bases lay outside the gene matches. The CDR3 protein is CSARPPWTGPETQYF. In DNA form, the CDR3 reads TGCAGTGCTAGGCCCCCGTGGACAGGGCCAGAGACCCAGTACTTC.

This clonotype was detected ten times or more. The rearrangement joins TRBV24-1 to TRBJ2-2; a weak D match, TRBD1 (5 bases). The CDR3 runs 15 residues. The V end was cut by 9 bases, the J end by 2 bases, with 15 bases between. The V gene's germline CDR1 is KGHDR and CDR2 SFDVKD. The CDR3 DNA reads TGTGCCACCGGGGCGTTTGACGGAAACACCGGGGAGCTGTTTTTT. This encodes CATGAFDGNTGELFF.

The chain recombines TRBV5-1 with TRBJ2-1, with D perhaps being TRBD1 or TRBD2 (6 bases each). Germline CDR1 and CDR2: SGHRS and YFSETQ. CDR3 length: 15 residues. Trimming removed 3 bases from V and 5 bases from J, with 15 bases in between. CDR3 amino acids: CASSSRRGINNEQFF. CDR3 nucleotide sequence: TGCGCCAGCAGCTCAAGGAGGGGGATCAACAATGAGCAGTTCTTC. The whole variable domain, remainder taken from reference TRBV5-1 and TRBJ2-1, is KAGVTQTPRYLIKTRGQQVTLSCSPISGHRSVSWYQQTPGQGLQFLFEYFSETQRNKGNFPGRFSGRQFSNSRSEMNVSTLELGDSALYLCASSSRRGINNEQFFGPGTRLTVL.

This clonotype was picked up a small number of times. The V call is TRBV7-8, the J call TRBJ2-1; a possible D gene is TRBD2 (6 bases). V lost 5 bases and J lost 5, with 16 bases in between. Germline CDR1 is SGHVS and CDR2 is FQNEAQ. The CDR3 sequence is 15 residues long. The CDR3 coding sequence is TGTGCCAGCAGCAGGACTACTAACACTAACAATGAGCAGTTCTTC. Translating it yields CASSRTTNTNNEQFF.

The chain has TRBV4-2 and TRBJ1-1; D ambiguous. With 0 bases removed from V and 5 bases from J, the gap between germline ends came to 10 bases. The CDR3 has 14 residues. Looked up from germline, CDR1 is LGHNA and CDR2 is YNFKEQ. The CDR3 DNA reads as TGTGCCAGCAGCCAAGATGAGTGGCGGACTGAAGCTTTCTTT. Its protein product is CASSQDEWRTEAFF.